The 31 T cell receptor beta chains presented below share a single source sample, sequenced in a study of vaccination and CD4 T cells after COVID-19. Treatment given: approximately nine-day PBMC culture with coronavirus spike peptide pools or control peptides (ViraFEST assay). These receptors' targets are unknown. The Oncomine TCR Beta short-read assay generated sequence data from the DNA of cultured CD4+ T cells. TCRdb analysed the PCR reads with MiXCR anew, one entry per CDR3 protein. The sample shows 14,000 to 15,000 distinct CDR3 sequences, 43% of them seen only once. Sequenced sample: CD4+ T cells from blood, cultured in vitro. The source of these receptors is a human donor who had recovered from COVID-19.

This clonotype was seen a few times. V usage is TRBV10-1 and J usage is TRBJ1-5; perhaps TRBD1 as D (5 bases). The germline CDR1 and CDR2 sequences are WNHNN and SYGVQD (reference sequence). V lost 6 bases, J lost 0 bases, and 15 bases lay in between. There are 16 residues in the CDR3. The CDR3 here is CASRNTGDPSNQPQHF. In DNA form, the CDR3 reads TGCGCCAGCAGGAATACAGGTGACCCTAGCAATCAGCCCCAGCATTTT.

The chain joins TRBV12-3 or TRBV12-4 to TRBJ2-1; no firm D call. This CDR3 has 11 residues. Trimming took 5 bases from V and 15 from J, leaving 14 bases between them. The CDR3: CASSPSTGPFF. In DNA form, the CDR3 reads TGTGCCAGCAGTCCTTCCACGGGTCCGTTCTTC.

The chain's CDR3 is CAISKGANTEAFF. CDR3 coding DNA: TGTGCCATCAGTAAAGGGGCGAACACTGAAGCTTTCTTT. The chain uses TRBV10-3 and TRBJ1-1, with D perhaps matching TRBD1 (5 bases). V lost 5 bases, J lost 1 base, and 8 bases lay in between. This CDR3 contains 13 residues. Germline CDR1 is ENHRY and CDR2 is SYGVKD.

The rearrangement links TRBV10-3 to TRBJ1-5, with TRBD1 identical over 7 bases. CDR1 is ENHRY and CDR2 is SYGVKD in the germline V gene. J was trimmed by 4 bases and V by 3 bases; bases with no gene match: 6. This CDR3 is built from 15 residues. CDR3 nucleotide sequence: TGTGCCATCAGTGAAACGACAGGGTATAATCAGCCCCAGCATTTT. It encodes CAISETTGYNQPQHF.

This clonotype showed up just a few times. The chain is built from TRBV6-1 and TRBJ1-2; D is undetermined. The V end was cut by 8 bases, the J end by 0 bases, with 10 bases between. Germline-derived CDR1 and CDR2 are MNHNS and SASEGT. The CDR3 covers 13 residues. CDR3 nucleotides: TGTGCCAGCGCCCTGGGAGCTAACTATGGCTACACCTTC. Protein product: CASALGANYGYTF.

V is TRBV27 and J is TRBJ1-1, with 8 bases matching TRBD1. The CDR3 consists of 16 residues. Germline V gives CDR1 MNHEY, CDR2 SMNVEV (reference sequence). V was pared by 0 bases and J by 5 bases, with 8 bases of the junction left unmatched. CDR3 bases: TGTGCCAGCAGTTTATCGGGCTACAGGGGGTTAACTGAAGCTTTCTTT. It codes for CASSLSGYRGLTEAFF.

The chain joins TRBV19 to TRBJ1-2; the D gene is possibly TRBD1 (5 bases). The CDR3 spans 13 residues. Trimming removed 6 bases from V and 3 bases from J, with 11 bases in between. The germline V gene encodes CDR1 LNHDA and CDR2 SQIVND (reference sequence). The DNA of the CDR3 is TGTGCCAGTAGCCGGGACCCCGACTATGGCTACACCTTC. It encodes CASSRDPDYGYTF.

The chain joins TRBV10-1 to TRBJ1-1, with D unresolved. This CDR3 has 14 amino acids. The V and J ends lost 5 bases and 1 base respectively, with 11 bases between them. Per the germline V gene, CDR1 is WNHNN and CDR2 is SYGVQD (reference sequence). The DNA of the CDR3 is TGCGCCAGCAGTCGACATTCTAAGAACACTGAAGCTTTCTTT. Translated: CASSRHSKNTEAFF.

This chain links TRBV20-1 with TRBJ1-2; D not resolved. This CDR3 is 13 amino acids long. Germline CDR1 reads DFQATT; CDR2 reads SNEGSKA (reference sequence). V lost 2 bases, J lost 2 bases, and 9 bases lay in between. The CDR3 coding sequence is TGCAGTGCTAGAATAGACACCAACTATGGCTACACCTTC. It encodes CSARIDTNYGYTF.

V is TRBV20-1 and J is TRBJ1-2, with D uncertain. V gave up 7 bases and J gave up 0 bases, with 18 bases separating them. The CDR3 covers 15 residues. Germline CDR1 and CDR2: DFQATT and SNEGSKA (reference sequence). The CDR3 nucleotides are TGCAGTGGCGCAGCAAGGACGGCGACTAACTATGGCTACACCTTC. This sequence encodes CSGAARTATNYGYTF.

This clonotype has a handful of counts. V usage is TRBV12-3 or TRBV12-4 and J usage is TRBJ1-1; D gene uncertain. Trimming shortened V by 6 bases and J by 0 bases, and 11 bases separated the two germline ends. CDR3 length equals 14 residues. The CDR3 region has the DNA TGTGCCAGCAGGCTTTGGGGAGTGAACACTGAAGCTTTCTTT. Protein sequence: CASRLWGVNTEAFF.

This chain links TRBV2 with TRBJ1-1; D remains unclear. V lost 6 bases and J 4 bases, leaving 15 bases between the germline ends. The CDR3 is 14 residues long. The germline gives CDR1 SNHLY, CDR2 FYNNEI. The CDR3 DNA is TGTGCCAGCAGCCATCCTCGAGTAGGCACTGAAGCTTTCTTT. Protein product: CASSHPRVGTEAFF.

The CDR3 region has the DNA TGTGCCAGCAGTTTGGCTAGCGCAGAGACCCAGTACTTC. Amino acid sequence: CASSLASAETQYF. The chain has TRBV7-9 and TRBJ2-5; D perhaps matches TRBD2 (6 bases). This CDR3 has 13 residues. CDR1 and CDR2 from the germline V gene are SEHNR and FQNEAQ (reference sequence). Between the trimmed V and J ends, which lost 6 bases and 4 bases, there was a span of 12 bases.

This clonotype was seen more than once but under ten times. V usage is TRBV20-1 and J usage is TRBJ2-3, with TRBD1 matching 7 bases. This CDR3 spans 14 amino acids. Trimming removed 2 bases from V and 4 bases from J; junction bases left unmatched: 6. Germline V gives CDR1 DFQATT, CDR2 SNEGSKA (reference sequence). The CDR3, as DNA: TGCAGTGCTAGATTGGCAGGGGGATCAGATACGCAGTATTTT. It codes for CSARLAGGSDTQYF.

This CDR3 reads CASSPRTQPNTEAFF. In DNA, the CDR3 is TGTGCCAGCAGTCCGCGGACTCAACCGAACACTGAAGCTTTCTTT. The genes are TRBV12-3 or TRBV12-4 and TRBJ1-1; D gene uncertain. The CDR3 runs 15 residues. V was trimmed by 5 bases and J by 1 base, leaving 14 bases between them.

The chain is built from TRBV4-3 and TRBJ2-3, with 11 bases fitting TRBD1. V dropped 3 bases and J dropped 6; count of bases not matched to a gene: 14. Germline CDR1 and CDR2: LGHNA and YSLEER. The CDR3 extends over 18 amino acids. CDR3 loop: CASSQTPGQGARGDTQYF. The CDR3 DNA reads TGCGCCAGCAGCCAGACCCCAGGACAGGGGGCGAGGGGGGATACGCAGTATTTT.

Only a few counts were recorded for this clonotype. J is TRBJ1-1 and V is TRBV20-1, with D possibly being TRBD1 (5 bases). Trimming cost V 6 bases and J 0 bases, with 14 bases left between them. The CDR3 spans 14 residues. Germline V gene sequence: CDR1 DFQATT, CDR2 SNEGSKA (reference sequence). CDR3 bases: TGCAGTGCCCCTGGGGGGGGACTGAACACTGAAGCTTTCTTT. It specifies CSAPGGGLNTEAFF.

This clonotype has a handful of counts. The CDR3 loop is CATPLDTQYF. CDR3 nucleotides: TGTGCCACACCCCTGGATACGCAGTATTTT. The chain carries TRBV24-1 and TRBJ2-3; D gene uncertain. Germline CDR1 reads KGHDR; CDR2 reads SFDVKD. The V gene lost 10 bases and the J gene lost 6 bases, with 7 bases spanning the gap. CDR3 length: 10 residues.

V usage is TRBV4-3 and J usage is TRBJ2-3; 16 nucleotides match TRBD2. This CDR3 is 20 amino acids long. Germline V lookup: CDR1 LGHNA, CDR2 YSLEER. V lost 0 bases, J lost 0 bases, and 6 bases stayed unmatched. The CDR3 bases are TGCGCCAGCAGCCAAGACTTCGGGACTAGCGGGGGGGCTAGCACAGATACGCAGTATTTT. This codes for CASSQDFGTSGGASTDTQYF.

This sequence joins TRBV6-5 and TRBJ1-2; 9 bases map to TRBD1. The CDR3 spans 15 residues. Germline CDR1 reads MNHEY; CDR2 reads SVGAGI. V lost 4 bases and J lost 7; bases outside the gene matches: 10. Written as DNA, the CDR3 is TGTGCCAGCAGTTCCAGGGACAGGGAAGGTTTTGGCTACACCTTC. Translation gives CASSSRDREGFGYTF.

The V gene is TRBV6-4, the J gene TRBJ1-1; D perhaps matches TRBD1 (6 bases). Trimming stripped 0 bases from V and 5 bases from J, with 10 bases between. This CDR3 contains 14 residues. The germline V gene encodes CDR1 MRHNA and CDR2 SNTAGT. CDR3 bases: TGTGCCAGCAGTGACTCGGGGGGGCGGACTGAAGCTTTCTTT. The encoded protein is CASSDSGGRTEAFF.

The table lists this clonotype with a few counts. The V and J genes are TRBV6-1 and TRBJ2-5; 7 positions match TRBD1. In germline, CDR1 is MNHNS, CDR2 SASEGT. The CDR3 is 14 residues long. Trimming at V came to 6 bases and at J to 5 bases, leaving 9 bases not matched to a gene. The CDR3 sequence: CASRKQGIRETQYF. Here the CDR3 DNA reads TGTGCCAGCAGAAAACAGGGGATCCGGGAGACCCAGTACTTC.

The chain links TRBV27 to TRBJ2-3; 7 bases fit TRBD1. J lost 0 bases, V lost 2 bases, and 8 bases had no gene match. The CDR3 sequence is 17 residues long. Germline CDR1 and CDR2: MNHEY and SMNVEV (reference sequence). The CDR3 loop reads CASSLLRDRASTDTQYF. CDR3 DNA sequence: TGTGCCAGCAGTTTACTCCGGGACAGAGCTAGCACAGATACGCAGTATTTT.

The gene calls are TRBV20-1 and TRBJ2-7, with 8 bases fitting TRBD1. This CDR3 contains 15 residues. Germline CDR1 reads DFQATT; CDR2 reads SNEGSKA (reference sequence). Germline trimming cut 0 bases from V and 6 bases from J; bases unmatched to any gene: 10. In nucleotides, the CDR3 is TGCAGTGCTAGAGATCACGAGACAGGGGTTGGCGAGCAGTACTTC. Amino acid sequence: CSARDHETGVGEQYF.

This chain links TRBV30 with TRBJ2-4; TRBD1 agrees at 9 bases. Germline lookup yields CDR1 GTSNPN and CDR2 SVGIG (reference sequence). This CDR3 contains 13 residues. J lost 5 bases, V lost 1 base, and 0 bases had no gene match. The CDR3 bases are TGTGCCTGGAGTGGGACAGGGGAAAACATTCAGTACTTC. Residues: CAWSGTGENIQYF.

There are a few counts of this clonotype. The chain couples TRBV20-1 to TRBJ2-5, with D uncertain. The CDR3 is 10 residues long. Trimming shortened V by 6 bases and J by 1 base, and 3 bases separated the two germline ends. CDR1 DFQATT and CDR2 SNEGSKA come from the germline V gene (reference sequence). CDR3 DNA: TGCAGTGCCGTCCAAGAGACCCAGTACTTC. The encoded protein is CSAVQETQYF.

The gene calls are TRBV7-6 and TRBJ2-7; D is perhaps TRBD1 (5 bases). The CDR3 covers 13 residues. Between the trimmed V and J ends, which lost 5 bases and 5 bases, there was a span of 13 bases. Per germline, CDR1 SGHVS and CDR2 FNYEAQ. The CDR3 reads CASSLRVRDEQYF. As DNA, the CDR3 is TGTGCCAGCAGCCTCAGGGTTCGGGACGAGCAGTACTTC.

Here the CDR3 DNA reads TGTGCCCGCAAAACCTCTTCTACAGGGCTCGAGCAGTACTTC. It translates to CARKTSSTGLEQYF. V is TRBV2 and J is TRBJ2-7; D perhaps matches TRBD1 (6 bases). V lost 11 bases and J 6 bases, leaving 23 bases between the germline ends. Germline CDR1 is SNHLY and CDR2 is FYNNEI. The CDR3 runs to 14 residues.

The V gene is TRBV6-5, the J gene TRBJ1-1; D gene uncertain. V lost 1 base and J 2 bases, leaving 5 bases between the germline ends. The CDR3 runs to 13 residues. Per germline, CDR1 MNHEY and CDR2 SVGAGI. CDR3 region: CASSYWDNTEAFF. In DNA form, the CDR3 reads TGTGCCAGCAGTTACTGGGATAACACTGAAGCTTTCTTT.

The genes are TRBV7-9 and TRBJ1-1; no clear D. CDR3 size: 14 residues. Trimming cost V 5 bases and J 1 base, with 11 bases left between them. The germline V gene has CDR1 SEHNR and CDR2 FQNEAQ (reference sequence). CDR3 residues: CASSPQKWNTEAFF. Here the CDR3 DNA reads TGTGCCAGCAGCCCCCAGAAGTGGAACACTGAAGCTTTCTTT.

The rearrangement uses TRBV2 and TRBJ1-1, with 9 positions matching TRBD1. The CDR3 runs to 15 residues. Germline V gene data show CDR1 as SNHLY and CDR2 as FYNNEI. V dropped 4 bases and J dropped 4; count of bases not matched to a gene: 7. CDR3 nucleotide sequence: TGTGCCAGCAGTGGTACAGGGGGCTTGGCCACTGAAGCTTTCTTT. Translating it yields CASSGTGGLATEAFF.